This note documents a single T cell receptor beta chain sequence. Participant ages covered roughly 18 to 89 years across 24 US areas. These data originate in a study of blood T cell repertoires in COVID-19. Study context: PBMCs, B-cell-depleted T cells, or T cells were the source of the cDNA or gDNA that made up the material.

Data came from immunoSEQ multiplex PCR; TCRdb stores just in-frame clones and leaves some out. The sample shows about 310,000 clones, over 75% of them seen only once. J gave up 5 bases and V 7 bases, and 5 bases lay outside the gene matches. Germline assignment: CDR1 MDHEN and CDR2 SYDVKM. The CDR3 consists of 13 residues. J is TRBJ2-7 and V is TRBV28; 10 nucleotides line up with TRBD1. Sequences were obtained from PBMCs or T cells enriched from blood (not recorded which). The source of this sequence is a woman aged 40 to 55 who had recovered from COVID-19. Here the CDR3 DNA reads TGTGCCAGCATGGGACAGGGGAGAAACGAGCAGTACTTC. Its protein product is CASMGQGRNEQYF.